Reported below is one T cell receptor beta chain. A read error is likely, as this CDR3 ends without the conserved phenylalanine or tryptophan. These data are taken from a study of Graves' ophthalmopathy and Graves' hyperthyroidism. Germline CDR1 and CDR2: MNHEY and SVGEGT. This CDR3 has 16 residues. Investigators amplified TCR beta CDR3 regions from RNA transcripts. In the first round, RT-PCR was carried out with HTBI primers, and a multiplex PCR formed the second round. TCRdb re-analysed the multiplex PCR reads in MiXCR, keeping a single row per CDR3 protein. The sample yields over 12,000 distinct CDR3 sequences, about half seen once.

Specimen: peripheral blood. The chain recombines TRBV6-2 or TRBV6-3 with TRBJ2-1, with 9 nucleotides matching TRBD2. The sequence was collected from a woman in her 30s with Graves' ophthalmopathy. CDR3 in amino acids: CASTPRGLASYIEQFI. The CDR3 nucleotides read TGTGCCAGCACCCCAAGGGGACTAGCATCCTACATTGAGCAGTTCATC.